One and the same sample provided the 32 T cell receptor beta chains below, sequenced in a study of blood T cell repertoires in COVID-19. Using immunoSEQ multiplex PCR, the repertoire was profiled, and TCRdb retains in-frame clones only, with some absent. The table includes roughly 15,000 clones, 81% detected once. Input material: peripheral blood. The receptors come from a human donor in a cohort sampled during active COVID-19.

This clone is a singleton in its sample. The chain uses TRBV4-3 and TRBJ1-5, with a possible D match to TRBD1 (6 bases). There are 15 residues in the CDR3. The V and J ends lost 3 bases and 1 base respectively, with 10 bases between them. Germline V gene sequence: CDR1 LGHNA, CDR2 YSLEER. The CDR3 sequence: CASSHDRISNQPQHF. CDR3 DNA sequence: TGCGCCAGCAGCCACGACAGGATAAGCAATCAGCCCCAGCATTTT.

The CDR3 region is CSVEAGRAGDTQYF. The CDR3 DNA reads TGCAGCGTTGAAGCCGGGAGGGCCGGAGATACGCAGTATTTT. This rearrangement joins TRBV29-1 to TRBJ2-3; the match to TRBD2 covers 8 bases. After removal of 1 base from V and 5 bases from J, the junction contained 5 bases not matched to a gene. The germline V gene encodes CDR1 SQVTM and CDR2 ANQGSEA. The length of the CDR3 is 14 residues.

The rearrangement joins TRBV25-1 to TRBJ2-7; the D is unclear. V lost 6 bases and J lost 5, with 14 bases in between. Germline CDR1 MGHDK, CDR2 SYGVNS. CDR3 length equals 13 residues. CDR3 protein: CASSPTGRDEQYF. The CDR3 nucleotides read TGTGCCAGCAGCCCAACTGGCCGGGACGAGCAGTACTTC.

The rearrangement links TRBV5-4 to TRBJ2-5, with D possibly TRBD1 on 5 matching bases. Germline CDR1 is SGHNT and CDR2 is YYREEE (reference sequence). CDR3 size: 14 residues. The ends were cut back, 2 bases at V and 5 bases at J, with 13 bases in the middle. Here the CDR3 reads CASSFSRAVETQYF. CDR3 bases: TGTGCCAGCAGCTTTTCCAGGGCGGTGGAGACCCAGTACTTC.

This chain connects TRBV3-1 (or the pseudogene TRBV3-2) to TRBJ2-3; 12 nucleotides agree with TRBD2. The CDR3 has 17 residues. With 4 bases clipped from V and 2 bases from J, the junction kept 7 bases outside the gene matches. The germline V gene encodes CDR1 LGHDT and CDR2 YNNKEL (reference sequence). CDR3 amino acids: CASSPFTSGGTTDTQYF. CDR3 in DNA: TGTGCCAGCAGCCCGTTCACTAGCGGGGGGACCACAGATACGCAGTATTTT.

V is TRBV15 and J is TRBJ1-3, with 9 bases matching TRBD1. The germline CDR1 and CDR2 sequences are LNHNV and YYDKDF (reference sequence). Losses at the gene ends were 0 bases for V and 4 bases for J; bases not matched to a gene: 13. The CDR3 has 19 residues. The CDR3 sequence is CATSRDRLLQGAGGNTIYF. The DNA for the CDR3 is TGTGCCACCAGCAGAGACCGCCTTTTACAGGGGGCGGGGGGAAACACCATATATTTT.

The chain joins TRBV5-4 to TRBJ2-1; D is undetermined. Trimming pared 0 bases from V and 6 bases from J, leaving 4 bases between. The CDR3 loop spans 12 amino acids. The germline gives CDR1 SGHNT, CDR2 YYREEE (reference sequence). In DNA form, the CDR3 reads TGTGCCAGCAGCTTGGGGGCCAATGAGCAGTTCTTC. Translated: CASSLGANEQFF.

The gene calls are TRBV7-9 and TRBJ1-6; D is unresolved. The CDR3 has 18 residues. Germline CDR1 and CDR2: SEHNR and FQNEAQ (reference sequence). Trimming pared 4 bases from V and 3 bases from J, leaving 19 bases between. The CDR3 spells CASSSLRGPGIYNSPLHF. DNA for the CDR3: TGTGCCAGCAGCTCCCTTCGAGGGCCTGGGATCTATAATTCACCCCTCCACTTT.

The chain uses TRBV2 and TRBJ2-1; 8 nucleotides match TRBD2. The germline CDR1 and CDR2 sequences are SNHLY and FYNNEI. The CDR3 has 16 residues. J gave up 8 bases and V 5 bases, and 14 bases lay outside the gene matches. The chain's CDR3 is CASSPGTSPYGDEQFF. The DNA of the CDR3 is TGTGCCAGCAGTCCCGGGACTAGTCCATATGGGGATGAGCAGTTCTTC. Complete variable domain (other parts from reference TRBV2 and TRBJ2-1): EPEVTQTPSHQVTQMGQEVILRCVPISNHLYFYWYRQILGQKVEFLVSFYNNEISEKSEIFDDQFSVERPDGSNFTLKIRSTKLEDSAMYFCASSPGTSPYGDEQFFGPGTRLTVL.

The gene calls are TRBV19 and TRBJ2-5; 8 bases match TRBD2. With V trimmed by 7 bases and J by 4 bases, 5 bases remained unmatched. Germline V gives CDR1 LNHDA, CDR2 SQIVND (reference sequence). This CDR3 is 13 amino acids long. The CDR3 bases are TGTGCCAGTAAGCCCCTAGCGGGAGAGACCCAGTACTTC. This codes for CASKPLAGETQYF.

The V gene is TRBV4-1, the J gene TRBJ1-2, with D uncertain. The ends were cut back, 5 bases at V and 8 bases at J, with 9 bases in the middle. From germline, CDR1 is MGHRA and CDR2 YSYEKL. This CDR3 has 11 residues. Here the CDR3 DNA reads TGCGCCAGCAGCGGCGGAGAGGGCTACACCTTC. Translating it yields CASSGGEGYTF.

The chain uses TRBV4-3 and TRBJ2-7, with D perhaps matching TRBD1 (6 bases). The CDR3 extends over 16 amino acids. V gave up 4 bases and J gave up 2 bases, with 18 bases separating them. The germline CDR1 and CDR2 sequences are LGHNA and YSLEER. The CDR3 is CASSPLGGQKPYEQYF. CDR3 in DNA: TGCGCCAGCAGCCCCCTTGGGGGACAAAAGCCCTACGAGCAGTACTTC.

The chain links TRBV4-2 to TRBJ1-5; TRBD1 matches 8 bases. The CDR3 is 15 residues long. CDR1 is LGHNA, CDR2 YNFKEQ, per germline. The V segment lost 1 base and the J segment 5 bases; nucleotides outside the gene matches: 4. For the CDR3, the DNA is TGTGCCAGCAGCCAAGCCCCAGGGGGCCATCAGCCCCAGCATTTT. Translated, it gives CASSQAPGGHQPQHF.

The rearrangement uses TRBV3-1 (or the pseudogene TRBV3-2) and TRBJ2-7; TRBD2 aligns across 8 bases. V lost 4 bases to trimming and J lost 0 bases; unmatched junction nucleotides: 2. CDR1 is LGHDT, CDR2 YNNKEL, per germline (reference sequence). The CDR3 is made up of 14 amino acids. The CDR3 DNA follows: TGTGCCAGCAGCCCCGGGACTAGCTCCTACGAGCAGTACTTC. It specifies CASSPGTSSYEQYF.

The rearrangement uses TRBV6-2 or TRBV6-3 and TRBJ2-4, with D maybe TRBD2 (6 bases). The CDR3 loop spans 15 amino acids. With 0 bases removed from V and 10 bases from J, the gap between germline ends came to 16 bases. CDR1 is MNHEY, CDR2 SVGEGT, per germline. This CDR3 is CASSYSSGGSGIQYF. The CDR3 coding sequence is TGTGCCAGCAGTTACTCGAGTGGGGGGTCCGGTATTCAGTACTTC.

V gene TRBV5-1 combines with J gene TRBJ2-7; TRBD1 agrees at 8 bases. Germline V gives CDR1 SGHRS, CDR2 YFSETQ. V trimming: 4 bases; J trimming: 4 bases; junction bases outside the gene matches: 7. The CDR3 runs 14 residues. CDR3 sequence: CASSNGQGGYEQYF. CDR3 DNA: TGCGCCAGCAGCAACGGACAGGGAGGTTACGAGCAGTACTTC.

The rearrangement links TRBV19 to TRBJ2-7; D is unclear. The CDR3 loop spans 14 amino acids. In germline, CDR1 is LNHDA, CDR2 SQIVND (reference sequence). The germline V and J ends were trimmed by 0 bases and 0 bases, with 6 bases remaining between them. CDR3 residues: CASSIESSSYEQYF. For the CDR3, the DNA is TGTGCCAGTAGTATAGAGTCGAGCTCCTACGAGCAGTACTTC.

This clone was counted many times. The chain employs TRBV7-8 and TRBJ2-7; 11 nucleotides align to TRBD1. Germline V gene sequence: CDR1 SGHVS, CDR2 FQNEAQ. The trim removed 0 bases at V and 0 bases at J, leaving 1 base unmatched. The CDR3 spans 16 residues. DNA of the CDR3: TGTGCCAGCAGCTTAGCCGGGACAGGGGGCTCCTACGAGCAGTACTTC. Its translation is CASSLAGTGGSYEQYF.

The V call is TRBV28, the J call TRBJ2-5, with TRBD1 as a possible D gene (6 bases). This CDR3 is built from 14 residues. Looked up from germline, CDR1 is MDHEN and CDR2 is SYDVKM. V lost 4 bases and J 1 base, leaving 10 bases between the germline ends. The CDR3 here is CASSSKDSQETQYF. CDR3 coding DNA: TGTGCCAGCAGTTCCAAGGACAGCCAAGAGACCCAGTACTTC.

The chain is built from TRBV7-8 and TRBJ2-7, with a possible D match to TRBD2 (5 bases). This CDR3 spans 12 amino acids. From germline, CDR1 is SGHVS and CDR2 FQNEAQ. V was shortened by 4 bases and J by 7 bases, with 11 bases between the two germline ends. This CDR3 is CASSSDGVEQYF. For the CDR3, the DNA is TGTGCCAGCAGCTCCGACGGGGTAGAGCAGTACTTC. Together with reference TRBV7-8 and TRBJ2-7, the CDR3 gives the full variable domain: GAGVSQSPRYKVAKRGQDVALRCDPISGHVSLFWYQQALGQGPEFLTYFQNEAQLDKSGLPSDRFFAERPEGSVSTLKIQRTQQEDSAVYLCASSSDGVEQYFGPGTRLTVT.

V is TRBV2 and J is TRBJ1-4, with D perhaps TRBD1 (5 bases). The germline gives CDR1 SNHLY, CDR2 FYNNEI. The CDR3 is made up of 13 amino acids. V was shortened by 6 bases and J by 7 bases, with 12 bases between the two germline ends. The DNA of the CDR3 is TGTGCCAGCAGGGGCAGGGAGGGTGAAAAACTGTTTTTT. Residues: CASRGREGEKLFF.

The chain recombines TRBV18 with TRBJ2-3; the D gene is possibly TRBD2 (6 bases). This CDR3 comprises 14 residues. With 3 bases removed from V and 1 base from J, the gap between germline ends came to 8 bases. Germline CDR1 reads KGHSH; CDR2 reads LQKENI. The CDR3 loop is CASSPGGGTDTQYF. The CDR3 coding sequence is TGTGCCAGCTCACCCGGGGGAGGCACAGATACGCAGTATTTT.

Notes on this clone: Sequence at one end of the junction differs from germline and may be a read error. This rearrangement joins TRBV11-1 to TRBJ2-1; 9 bases fit TRBD2. Germline V lookup: CDR1 SGHAT, CDR2 FQDESV (reference sequence). This CDR3 comprises 13 residues. The CDR3 region has the DNA TGTGCCAGCACCTTAGCGGGGGAGGATGAGCAGTTCTTC. Translating it yields CASTLAGEDEQFF.

The chain couples TRBV28 to TRBJ2-7; the match to TRBD1 covers 7 bases. The CDR3 is 13 amino acids. V shed 5 bases, J shed 2 bases, and the junction held 3 bases outside the gene matches. CDR1 and CDR2 (germline): MDHEN, SYDVKM. In DNA form, the CDR3 reads TGTGCCAGCAGTCGAGGGGGCCCCTACGAGCAGTACTTC. As protein: CASSRGGPYEQYF.

The chain combines TRBV5-5 with TRBJ2-1, with D possibly matching TRBD1 (6 bases). The CDR3 runs 15 residues. Looked up from germline, CDR1 is SGHKS and CDR2 is YYEKEE (reference sequence). Between the trimmed V and J ends, which lost 4 bases and 6 bases, there was a span of 17 bases. In nucleotides, the CDR3 is TGTGCCAGCAGCCTACGGGCAGGGGCAGGCAATGAGCAGTTCTTC. Amino acid sequence: CASSLRAGAGNEQFF.

The chain employs TRBV28 and TRBJ2-1; 9 bases are a match to TRBD1. V shed 5 bases, J shed 4 bases, and the junction held 6 bases outside the gene matches. The CDR3 has 15 amino acids. The germline V gene encodes CDR1 MDHEN and CDR2 SYDVKM. In nucleotides, the CDR3 is TGTGCCAGCAGTCCCCGGGACAGGGCGTACAATGAGCAGTTCTTC. This codes for CASSPRDRAYNEQFF.

The rearrangement links TRBV5-1 to TRBJ2-5; TRBD2 matches 7 bases. V was clipped by 4 bases and J by 7 bases; unmatched bases: 13. The CDR3 extends over 15 amino acids. Germline CDR1 and CDR2: SGHRS and YFSETQ. CDR3 sequence: CASSPEFGGSGTQYF. In nucleotides, the CDR3 is TGCGCCAGCAGCCCGGAGTTCGGCGGGAGCGGGACCCAGTACTTC.

This clone appeared a few times. The gene calls are TRBV2 and TRBJ2-5, with D maybe TRBD2 (6 bases). Trimming pared 7 bases from V and 3 bases from J, leaving 12 bases between. Germline lookup yields CDR1 SNHLY and CDR2 FYNNEI. The CDR3 runs 13 residues. The CDR3: CASNPGGEETQYF. CDR3 nucleotides: TGTGCCAGCAACCCCGGAGGGGAAGAGACCCAGTACTTC.

The chain combines TRBV14 with TRBJ2-6, with 7 bases matching TRBD2. The germline CDR1 and CDR2 sequences are SGHDN and FVKESK. The ends lost 8 bases at V and 2 bases at J; junction bases unmatched: 3. The CDR3 extends over 14 amino acids. CDR3 coding DNA: TGTGCCAGCGGGAGGGGTACTGGGGCCAACGTCCTGACTTTC. Residues: CASGRGTGANVLTF.

This chain joins TRBV29-1 and TRBJ1-3; 7 bases are a match to TRBD1. The CDR3 spans 14 residues. Germline values: CDR1 SQVTM, CDR2 ANQGSEA. V gave up 4 bases and J gave up 2 bases; unmatched junction bases: 5. In DNA form, the CDR3 reads TGCAGCGTTGCCCGGACAGGAGCTGGAAACACCATATATTTT. Translated: CSVARTGAGNTIYF.

The chain links TRBV6-2 or TRBV6-3 to TRBJ1-5, with D possibly matching TRBD1 (6 bases). Trimming took off 5 bases at V and 0 bases at J, with 11 bases between the two ends. The CDR3 loop spans 15 amino acids. Germline V gene sequence: CDR1 MNHEY, CDR2 SVGEGT. CDR3 in DNA: TGTGCCAGCAGTGGAGGACAGTATAGCAATCAGCCCCAGCATTTT. It is translated as CASSGGQYSNQPQHF.

The chain combines TRBV5-4 with TRBJ2-1, with unresolved D. With 1 base removed from V and 7 bases from J, the gap between germline ends came to 9 bases. Per germline, CDR1 SGHNT and CDR2 YYREEE (reference sequence). The CDR3 contains 13 residues. CDR3 protein: CASSLRVRNEQFF. CDR3 nucleotide sequence: TGTGCCAGCAGCTTGCGGGTGAGGAATGAGCAGTTCTTC.